This T cell receptor (beta chain) was documented in a study of shared clonotypes between healthy human individuals. Whole-study context: Samples came from a couple of female and a few male donors aged 18 to 49. Per donor, three plates held CD4 naive cells, three held CD4 memory, two held CD8 naive and one held CD8 memory.

Researchers partitioned CD4+ cells into CD45RA+ naive and CD45RA-negative memory subsets. The repertoire was sequenced with immunoSEQ multiplex PCR; TCRdb's copy has only in-frame clones and lacks some. In the table there are 2 million to 2.5 million clones, around 93% of which are singletons. In regard to this clone: Its specificity is not known.

Study-level findings and limits: On the whole, naive subsets had larger estimated richness than memory subsets had.

The ends were cut back, 4 bases at V and 3 bases at J, with 13 bases in the middle. The CDR3 is 15 amino acids. The germline CDR1 and CDR2 sequences are SNHLY and FYNNEI. J is TRBJ2-1 and V is TRBV2; no clear D gene. The sample was naive CD4+ T cells from PBMCs. Regarding subset: CD45RA+ positively selected. The clonotype was recovered from a young man in good health. Some clones in this sample may be carry-over from other donors' samples. CDR3 sequence: CASSAGQASYNEQFF. The CDR3 bases are TGTGCCAGCAGTGCTGGGCAGGCCAGCTACAATGAGCAGTTCTTC.